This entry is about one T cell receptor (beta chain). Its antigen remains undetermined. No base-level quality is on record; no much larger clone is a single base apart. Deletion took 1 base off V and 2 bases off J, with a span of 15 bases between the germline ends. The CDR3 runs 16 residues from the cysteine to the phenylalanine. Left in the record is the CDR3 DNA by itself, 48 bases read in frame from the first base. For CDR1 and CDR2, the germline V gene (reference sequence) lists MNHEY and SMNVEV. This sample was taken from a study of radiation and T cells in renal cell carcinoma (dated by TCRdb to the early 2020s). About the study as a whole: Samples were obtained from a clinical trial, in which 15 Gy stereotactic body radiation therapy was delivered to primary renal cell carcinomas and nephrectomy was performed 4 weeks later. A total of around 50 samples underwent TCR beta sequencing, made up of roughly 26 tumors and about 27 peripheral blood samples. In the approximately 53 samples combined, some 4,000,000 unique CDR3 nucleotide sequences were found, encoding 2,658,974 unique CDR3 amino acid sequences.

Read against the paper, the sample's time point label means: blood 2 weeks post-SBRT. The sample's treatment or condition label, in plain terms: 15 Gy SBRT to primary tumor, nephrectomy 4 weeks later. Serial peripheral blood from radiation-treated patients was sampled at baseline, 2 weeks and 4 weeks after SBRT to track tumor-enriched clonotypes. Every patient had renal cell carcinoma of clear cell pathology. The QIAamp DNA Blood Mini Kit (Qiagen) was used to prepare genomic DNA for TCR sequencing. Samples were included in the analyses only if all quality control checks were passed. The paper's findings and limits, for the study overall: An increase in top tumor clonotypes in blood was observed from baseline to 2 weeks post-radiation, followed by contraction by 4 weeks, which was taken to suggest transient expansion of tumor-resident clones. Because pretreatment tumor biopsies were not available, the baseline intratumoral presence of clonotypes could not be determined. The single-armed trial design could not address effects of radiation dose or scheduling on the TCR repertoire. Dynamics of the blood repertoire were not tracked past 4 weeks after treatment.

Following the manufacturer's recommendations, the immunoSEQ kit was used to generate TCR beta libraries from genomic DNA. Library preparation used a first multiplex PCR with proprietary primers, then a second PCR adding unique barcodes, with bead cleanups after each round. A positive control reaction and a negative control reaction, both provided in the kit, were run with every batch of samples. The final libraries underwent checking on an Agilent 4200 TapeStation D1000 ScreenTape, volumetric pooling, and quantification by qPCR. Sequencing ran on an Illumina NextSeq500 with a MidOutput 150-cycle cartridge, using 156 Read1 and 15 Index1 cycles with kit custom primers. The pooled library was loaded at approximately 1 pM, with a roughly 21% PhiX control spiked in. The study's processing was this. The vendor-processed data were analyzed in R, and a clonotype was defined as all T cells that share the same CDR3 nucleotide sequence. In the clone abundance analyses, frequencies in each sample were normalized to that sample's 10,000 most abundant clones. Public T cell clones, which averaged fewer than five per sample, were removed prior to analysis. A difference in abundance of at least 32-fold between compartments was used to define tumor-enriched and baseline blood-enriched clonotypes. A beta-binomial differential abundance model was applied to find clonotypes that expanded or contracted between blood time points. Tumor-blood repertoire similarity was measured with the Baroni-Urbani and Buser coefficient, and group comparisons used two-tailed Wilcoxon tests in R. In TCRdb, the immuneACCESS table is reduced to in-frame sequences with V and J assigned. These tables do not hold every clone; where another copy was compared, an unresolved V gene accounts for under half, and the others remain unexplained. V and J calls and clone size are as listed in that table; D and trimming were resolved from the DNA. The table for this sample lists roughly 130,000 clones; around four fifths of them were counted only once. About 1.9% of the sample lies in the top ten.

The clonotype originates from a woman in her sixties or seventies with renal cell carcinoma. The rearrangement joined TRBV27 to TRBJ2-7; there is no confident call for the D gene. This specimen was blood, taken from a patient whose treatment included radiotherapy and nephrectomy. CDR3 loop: CASSLFSIGTTYEQYF. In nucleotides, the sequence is TGTGCCAGCAGTTTATTTAGTATAGGCACCACCTACGAGCAGTACTTC.